These T cell receptor beta chains were read from a single sample in a study of cytomegalovirus exposure and HLA in healthy donors. Some clones are missing from TCRdb's copy, which holds only in-frame ones; the method was immunoSEQ multiplex PCR. The sample yields around 170,000 clones, over 60% seen once. Sequencing was done on a sample of PBMCs. These receptors were taken from a man aged 35 to 55 in good health and CMV-seronegative. The CDR3 runs from the conserved cysteine through the conserved F or W. Fields, in order: V gene, clone size, D gene, CDR3 length, CDR3 protein. A D gene is named only where the DNA matches it firmly. Size tells how often a clone was seen (once, few, many) or the class of an expanded clone, and some rows leave it out.

V gene: TRBV5-6; clone size: NA; D gene: NA; CDR3 length: 15; CDR3 protein: CASSPRGYSNQPQHF
V gene: TRBV7-2; clone size: NA; D gene: TRBD1; CDR3 length: 15; CDR3 protein: CASSADRVSGNTIYF
V gene: TRBV4-1; clone size: once; D gene: TRBD1; CDR3 length: 18; CDR3 protein: CASSQDWRGQGMGYEQYF
V gene: TRBV12-5; clone size: NA; D gene: NA; CDR3 length: 13; CDR3 protein: CASGLYGQRVYTF
V gene: TRBV7-9; clone size: NA; D gene: NA; CDR3 length: 14; CDR3 protein: CASSLAGVGETQYF
V gene: TRBV7-9; clone size: NA; D gene: NA; CDR3 length: 15; CDR3 protein: CASSLGGGQNTEAFF
V gene: TRBV5-6; clone size: NA; D gene: NA; CDR3 length: 14; CDR3 protein: CASSRANSGETQYF
V gene: TRBV11-2; clone size: NA; D gene: TRBD1; CDR3 length: 15; CDR3 protein: CASSLRGQLNTEAFF
V gene: TRBV5-8; clone size: few; D gene: NA; CDR3 length: 15; CDR3 protein: CASSPGDIGAVGQYF
V gene: TRBV7-9; clone size: NA; D gene: TRBD2; CDR3 length: 16; CDR3 protein: CSSSPWTSGSSYEQYF
V gene: TRBV5-1; clone size: few; D gene: NA; CDR3 length: 13; CDR3 protein: CASSFQGGTEAFF
V gene: TRBV5-1; clone size: NA; D gene: NA; CDR3 length: 16; CDR3 protein: CASSVNRVENTGELFF
V gene: TRBV6-5; clone size: NA; D gene: NA; CDR3 length: 16; CDR3 protein: CASSYSPGARGTEAFF
V gene: TRBV23-1; clone size: few; D gene: TRBD1; CDR3 length: 15; CDR3 protein: CASSPIQGARYEQYF
V gene: TRBV2; clone size: NA; D gene: NA; CDR3 length: 12; CDR3 protein: CASREDSNEQYF